This T cell receptor (beta chain) derives from a study of lymphopenia after photon versus proton radiotherapy. This clone was seen a single time. Its target is unknown. Germline lookup yields CDR1 SNHLY and CDR2 FYNNEI. CDR3 length: 12 amino acids. The V end was cut by 3 bases, the J end by 8 bases, with 10 bases between. Study-level findings and limits: Relative stability marked proton patients; photon patients lost diversity and naive cells. Oligoclonal CD8+ Temra expansion after nadir drove photon patients' diversity drop. Only patients who died were analyzed for survival; proton advantage is unproven. Post-nadir TCR diversity decline inversely tracked overall survival among those who died.

The data were produced by immunoSEQ multiplex PCR, yet TCRdb's version contains in-frame clones alone and is incomplete. The repertoire holds around 42,000 clones, around 86% seen once, with approximately 2% in the top ten. Sequenced here: peripheral blood, sampled from a patient treated with photon-based radiotherapy. This chain connects TRBV2 to TRBJ1-2; TRBD1 might be the D (5 bases). The sequence derives from a man aged 40-49 years with gastric cancer. The CDR3 sequence is CASSEQGRGYTF. As DNA, the CDR3 is TGTGCCAGCAGTGAGCAGGGCAGGGGCTACACCTTC.